This T cell receptor (beta chain) was retrieved from a study of CD8 T cells in ankylosing spondylitis. J lost 3 bases, V lost 0 bases, and 10 bases had no gene match. Germline values: CDR1 SGHRS, CDR2 YFSETQ. This CDR3 is 17 amino acids long. Quantitative barcoded 5'-RACE was used to prepare TCR beta libraries. TCRdb reanalysed the 5' RACE reads using MiXCR and keeps one entry per CDR3 protein. The profile shows fewer than 400,000 distinct CDR3 sequences, approximately 14% of them singletons. The table lists this clonotype with a few counts. The specimen was blood, either unsorted or a sorted T cell fraction (not recorded which). This clonotype originated in a male donor with ankylosing spondylitis or in good health (not recorded which). This chain connects TRBV5-1 to TRBJ2-7, with 9 bases matching TRBD2. This chain's CDR3 is CASSLEAIAGVYYEQYF. The CDR3 DNA sequence: TGCGCCAGCAGCTTGGAGGCTATAGCGGGGGTTTACTACGAGCAGTACTTC.